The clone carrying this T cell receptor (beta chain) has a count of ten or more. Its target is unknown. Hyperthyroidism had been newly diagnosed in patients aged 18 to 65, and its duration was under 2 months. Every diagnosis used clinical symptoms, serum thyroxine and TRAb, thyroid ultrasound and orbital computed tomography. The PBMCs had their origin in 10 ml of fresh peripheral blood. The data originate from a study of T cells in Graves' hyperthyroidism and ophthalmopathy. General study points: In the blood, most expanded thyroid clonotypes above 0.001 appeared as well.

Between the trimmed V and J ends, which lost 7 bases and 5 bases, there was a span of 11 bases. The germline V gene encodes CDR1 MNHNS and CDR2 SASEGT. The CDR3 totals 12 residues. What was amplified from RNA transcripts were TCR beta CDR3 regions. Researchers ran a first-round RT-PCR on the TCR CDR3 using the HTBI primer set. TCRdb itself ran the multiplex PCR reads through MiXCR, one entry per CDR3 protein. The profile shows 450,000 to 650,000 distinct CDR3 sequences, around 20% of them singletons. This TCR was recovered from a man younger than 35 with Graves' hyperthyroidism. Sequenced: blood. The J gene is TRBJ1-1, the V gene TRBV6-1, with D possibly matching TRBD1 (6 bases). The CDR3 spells CASTWGLTEAFF. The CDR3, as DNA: TGTGCCAGCACGTGGGGGCTAACTGAAGCTTTCTTT.